The T cell receptor beta chain under discussion was sequenced for a study of blood T cell repertoires in COVID-19. Study details: In each case, the material was cDNA or gDNA derived from T cells, B-cell-depleted T cells, or PBMCs.

Assay used: immunoSEQ multiplex PCR; TCRdb lists only in-frame clones, some missing. Of under 150,000 clones listed, approximately 90% are singletons. This clone came up once. Clinical history as reported by participants underpinned cohort assignment. V gave up 8 bases and J gave up 2 bases; unmatched junction bases: 5. Germline CDR1 reads SNHLY; CDR2 reads FYNNEI. The CDR3 runs 13 residues. Sequencing was carried out using PBMCs or T cells enriched from blood (not recorded which). This chain joins TRBV2 and TRBJ1-1; 7 bases align to TRBD1. The TCR sequence derives from a woman in her 30s with acute COVID-19. The CDR3 loop reads CASAGTDNTEAFF. The CDR3 DNA reads as TGTGCCAGCGCCGGGACAGATAACACTGAAGCTTTCTTT.